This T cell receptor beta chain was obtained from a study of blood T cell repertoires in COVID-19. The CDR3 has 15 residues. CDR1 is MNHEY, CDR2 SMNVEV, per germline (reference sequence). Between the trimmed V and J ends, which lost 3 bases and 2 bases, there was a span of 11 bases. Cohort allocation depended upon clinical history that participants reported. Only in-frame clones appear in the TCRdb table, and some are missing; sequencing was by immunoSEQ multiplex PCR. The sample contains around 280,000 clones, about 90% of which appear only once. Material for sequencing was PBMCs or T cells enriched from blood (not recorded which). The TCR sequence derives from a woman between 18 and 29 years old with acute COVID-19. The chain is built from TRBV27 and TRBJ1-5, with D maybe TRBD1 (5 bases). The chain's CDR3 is CASSFRGWGNQPQHF. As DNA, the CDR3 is TGTGCCAGCAGTTTTAGGGGTTGGGGCAATCAGCCCCAGCATTTT.